The rows below give T cell receptor beta chains drawn from one sample of a study of shared clonotypes between healthy human individuals. Sequenced by immunoSEQ multiplex PCR; TCRdb stores in-frame clones only, minus some. This sample carries 850,000 to 1,200,000 clones, about three quarters of them seen once, and the ten largest clones take less than 1.5%. The sample was memory CD4+ T cells sorted from blood. All receptors derive from a man younger than 35 in good health. The CDR3 runs from the conserved cysteine through the conserved F or W. The D gene is left open where the match is weak. Clone size is shown for a subset of rows, as once, few, many or a class of expanded clone.

J: TRBJ1-6; V: TRBV5-1; size: few; D: TRBD1; DNA: TGCGCCAGCAGCACCGGGAGAGAGACAGGGAGCTCCTATAATTCACCCCTCCACTTT; CDR3: CASSTGRETGSSYNSPLHF
J: TRBJ2-7; V: TRBV18; size: .; D: TRBD1; DNA: TGTGCCAGCTCACCTCCCGGACAGGGGGCATTGTACGAGCAGTACTTC; CDR3: CASSPPGQGALYEQYF
J: TRBJ1-3; V: TRBV2; size: .; D: .; DNA: TGTGCCAGCAGTGATCGCAGACCAACCTCTGGAAACACCATATATTTT; CDR3: CASSDRRPTSGNTIYF
J: TRBJ2-4; V: TRBV6-5; size: .; D: .; DNA: TGTGCCAGCGGCGAGGCAGGGGAAAACATTCAGTACTTC; CDR3: CASGEAGENIQYF
J: TRBJ1-2; V: TRBV2; size: .; D: .; DNA: TGTGCCAGCAGTGCTTCTGCCGCTAACTATGGCTACACCTTC; CDR3: CASSASAANYGYTF
J: TRBJ2-7; V: TRBV5-1; size: .; D: .; DNA: TGCGCCAGCAGCTCTGGGACCGGGACTGGAGTTTACGAGCAGTACTTC; CDR3: CASSSGTGTGVYEQYF
J: TRBJ1-1; V: TRBV30; size: few; D: .; DNA: TGTGCCTGGGATAGGTCGGGACTGTTCCCCCAAGCTTTCTTT; CDR3: CAWDRSGLFPQAFF
J: TRBJ2-1; V: TRBV29-1; size: .; D: TRBD2; DNA: TGCAGCGTTGGGCTTCTAGCGGATCCCCGCAGTGAGCAGTTCTTC; CDR3: CSVGLLADPRSEQFF
J: TRBJ2-3; V: TRBV7-9; size: .; D: TRBD2; DNA: TGTGCCAGCAGCCCTAGCGGGGATACGCAGTATTTT; CDR3: CASSPSGDTQYF
J: TRBJ2-1; V: TRBV4-2; size: .; D: TRBD2; DNA: TGTGCCAGCAGCCAGGATGGCGGGGGGACCTACAATGAGCAGTTCTTC; CDR3: CASSQDGGGTYNEQFF
J: TRBJ1-2; V: TRBV7-9; size: once; D: TRBD1; DNA: TGTGCCAGCAGCTTGACAGGGGGAGACTATGGCTACACCTTC; CDR3: CASSLTGGDYGYTF
J: TRBJ1-2; V: TRBV30; size: .; D: .; DNA: TGTGCCTGGAGTGTAGGGGATGTCTATGGCTACACCTTC; CDR3: CAWSVGDVYGYTF
J: TRBJ1-6; V: TRBV7-9; size: .; D: .; DNA: TGTGCCAGCGAACGCTCCTATAATTCACCCCTCCACTTT; CDR3: CASERSYNSPLHF
J: TRBJ2-2; V: TRBV5-4; size: .; D: .; DNA: TGTGCCAGCAGCTTGGATCCCTTTAACACCGGGGAGCTGTTTTTT; CDR3: CASSLDPFNTGELFF
J: TRBJ1-1; V: TRBV7-9; size: few; D: TRBD1; DNA: TGTGCCAGCAGCTTAGCGGGACAGAATGAAGCTTTCTTT; CDR3: CASSLAGQNEAFF
J: TRBJ2-1; V: TRBV18; size: .; D: TRBD2; DNA: TGTGCCAGCTCCAGAGCGGGAAACAATGAGCAGTTCTTC; CDR3: CASSRAGNNEQFF
J: TRBJ2-5; V: TRBV5-1; size: .; D: TRBD2; DNA: TGCGCCAGCAGCCTCCTTAGCGGGGGGTCACAAGAGACCCAGTACTTC; CDR3: CASSLLSGGSQETQYF
J: TRBJ1-3; V: TRBV11-1; size: .; D: .; DNA: TGTGCCAGCAGCTGGGACGTTAACTCTGGAAACACCATATATTTT; CDR3: CASSWDVNSGNTIYF
J: TRBJ1-1; V: TRBV5-4; size: .; D: .; DNA: TGTGCCAGCAGCTGGGCCACAGGGAACACTGAAGCTTTCTTT; CDR3: CASSWATGNTEAFF
J: TRBJ1-3; V: TRBV11-2; size: few; D: .; DNA: TGTGCCAGCAGCCAAGGACAGATAAGCACCATATATTTT; CDR3: CASSQGQISTIYF
J: TRBJ2-3; V: TRBV30; size: .; D: .; DNA: TGTGCCTGGAGTGTACTAAGGCAGGATACGCAGTATTTT; CDR3: CAWSVLRQDTQYF
J: TRBJ2-1; V: TRBV7-2; size: .; D: TRBD1; DNA: TGTGCCAGCAGCTTATCTAGGGGGCTCGGAGAGCAGTTCTTC; CDR3: CASSLSRGLGEQFF
J: TRBJ1-5; V: TRBV15; size: .; D: .; DNA: TGTGCCACCAGTCTTGCGTTGGGGATGAGTCAGCCCCAGCATTTT; CDR3: CATSLALGMSQPQHF
J: TRBJ2-3; V: TRBV5-1; size: .; D: TRBD2; DNA: TGCGCCAGCAGCCAGGTAGCGGGGGGCGTTTTCACAGATACGCAGTATTTT; CDR3: CASSQVAGGVFTDTQYF
J: TRBJ2-5; V: TRBV6-1; size: .; D: .; DNA: TGTGCCAGCAGTGAAGTCGCGGCAGGCCAGGAGACCCAGTACTTC; CDR3: CASSEVAAGQETQYF
J: TRBJ2-3; V: TRBV19; size: once; D: .; DNA: TGTGCCAGTAGTATAGGGGACACCTTGAACACAGATACGCAGTATTTT; CDR3: CASSIGDTLNTDTQYF
J: TRBJ2-2; V: TRBV10-3; size: .; D: .; DNA: TGTGCCATCAGTGAAGGGCCGACCGGGGAGCTGTTTTTT; CDR3: CAISEGPTGELFF
J: TRBJ2-7; V: TRBV2; size: .; D: .; DNA: TGTGCCAGCAGTGAAGAGGCAGGGGTCCTCTACGAGCAGTACTTC; CDR3: CASSEEAGVLYEQYF
J: TRBJ2-7; V: TRBV6-1; size: .; D: .; DNA: TGTGCCAGCAGTGAAATCGGCTACGAGCAGTACTTC; CDR3: CASSEIGYEQYF
J: TRBJ1-2; V: TRBV2; size: .; D: .; DNA: TGTGCCAGCAGTGATCGGGGGTATGGCTACACCTTC; CDR3: CASSDRGYGYTF
J: TRBJ2-3; V: TRBV5-6; size: few; D: TRBD2; DNA: TGTGCCAGCAGCTTCCAGACTAGCGGGACTTTAGATACGCAGTATTTT; CDR3: CASSFQTSGTLDTQYF